Listed below are T cell receptor beta chains from one sample, sequenced in a study of identical twins. TCRdb used MiXCR to reprocess the 5' RACE reads, holding one entry per CDR3 protein. The repertoire includes approximately 700,000 distinct CDR3 sequences, 15% to 20% of them detected once, and roughly 14% sits in the top ten. The same sample was also studied in work on T cells expressing NK-cell markers.

The specimen sequenced was PBMCs. The receptors were sampled from a woman between 18 and 30 years old in good health. CDR3s include the opening cysteine and the closing phenylalanine or tryptophan. Fields, in order: V gene, clone size, J gene, D gene, CDR3 protein, CDR3 DNA. A D gene is named only where the DNA matches it firmly. Not every row has a clone size; where given, it reads once, few, many or a size class.

v_gene: TRBV19; abundance: -; j_gene: TRBJ2-3; d_gene: TRBD2; CDR3aa: CASSHLRTSGTDTQYF; CDR3nt: TGTGCCAGTAGTCACCTCAGGACTAGCGGAACAGATACGCAGTATTTT
v_gene: TRBV10-2; abundance: -; j_gene: TRBJ2-5; d_gene: -; CDR3aa: CASGSGKETQYF; CDR3nt: TGCGCCAGCGGTTCGGGAAAAGAGACCCAGTACTTC
v_gene: TRBV10-1; abundance: -; j_gene: TRBJ2-7; d_gene: TRBD2; CDR3aa: CASSEFVAGPAYEQYF; CDR3nt: TGCGCCAGCAGTGAGTTTGTAGCGGGGCCAGCCTACGAGCAGTACTTC
v_gene: TRBV5-1; abundance: -; j_gene: TRBJ2-5; d_gene: TRBD2; CDR3aa: CASSLPSGSEETQYF; CDR3nt: TGCGCCAGCAGCTTGCCTAGCGGGAGTGAAGAGACCCAGTACTTC
v_gene: TRBV7-9; abundance: few; j_gene: TRBJ2-1; d_gene: -; CDR3aa: CASSRGGEQFF; CDR3nt: TGTGCCAGCAGCCGTGGTGGGGAGCAGTTCTTC
v_gene: TRBV27; abundance: -; j_gene: TRBJ1-2; d_gene: -; CDR3aa: CASSFSPGGGGYTF; CDR3nt: TGTGCCAGCAGTTTCTCGCCGGGAGGTGGTGGCTACACCTTC
v_gene: TRBV20-1; abundance: -; j_gene: TRBJ2-5; d_gene: TRBD1; CDR3aa: CSAYKTGGIETQYF; CDR3nt: TGCAGTGCTTATAAGACAGGGGGCATTGAGACCCAGTACTTC
v_gene: TRBV20-1; abundance: many; j_gene: TRBJ2-5; d_gene: TRBD2; CDR3aa: CSASPTGTSGRADQETQYF; CDR3nt: TGCAGTGCTTCCCCTACCGGGACTAGCGGGAGGGCCGACCAAGAGACCCAGTACTTC
v_gene: TRBV29-1; abundance: few; j_gene: TRBJ2-7; d_gene: TRBD2; CDR3aa: CSVEKGGTGEQYF; CDR3nt: TGCAGCGTTGAGAAGGGAGGGACGGGGGAGCAGTACTTC
v_gene: TRBV3-1; abundance: few; j_gene: TRBJ2-1; d_gene: -; CDR3aa: CASSQGLATLDGEQFF; CDR3nt: TGTGCCAGCAGCCAAGGTCTAGCGACCCTTGATGGTGAGCAGTTCTTC
v_gene: TRBV18; abundance: -; j_gene: TRBJ2-1; d_gene: -; CDR3aa: CASSPFGGARTYNEQFF; CDR3nt: TGTGCCAGCTCCCCCTTCGGTGGAGCGCGGACCTACAATGAGCAGTTCTTC
v_gene: TRBV15; abundance: -; j_gene: TRBJ1-5; d_gene: -; CDR3aa: CATSRDGGNQPQHF; CDR3nt: TGTGCCACCAGCAGAGATGGGGGGAACCAGCCCCAGCATTTT
v_gene: TRBV5-6; abundance: many; j_gene: TRBJ1-3; d_gene: -; CDR3aa: CASSFNAGDTIYF; CDR3nt: TGTGCCAGCAGCTTTAATGCGGGAGACACCATATATTTT
v_gene: TRBV12-3/TRBV12-4; abundance: -; j_gene: TRBJ2-7; d_gene: TRBD2; CDR3aa: CASSFGLAGDEQYF; CDR3nt: TGTGCCAGCAGTTTTGGACTAGCGGGCGACGAGCAGTACTTC
v_gene: TRBV19; abundance: -; j_gene: TRBJ2-7; d_gene: TRBD2; CDR3aa: CASSMGRGFSYEQYF; CDR3nt: TGTGCCAGTAGTATGGGGCGGGGGTTCTCCTACGAGCAGTACTTC
v_gene: TRBV5-1; abundance: -; j_gene: TRBJ2-6; d_gene: -; CDR3aa: CASKEAGANVLTF; CDR3nt: TGCGCCAGCAAAGAAGCAGGGGCCAACGTCCTGACTTTC
v_gene: TRBV7-8; abundance: few; j_gene: TRBJ1-1; d_gene: TRBD1; CDR3aa: CASSKGGAATEAFF; CDR3nt: TGTGCCAGCAGCAAAGGGGGCGCGGCCACTGAAGCTTTCTTT
v_gene: TRBV7-9; abundance: -; j_gene: TRBJ2-7; d_gene: TRBD2; CDR3aa: CASSPRLADTYEQYF; CDR3nt: TGTGCCAGCAGCCCTCGACTAGCGGATACCTACGAGCAGTACTTC
v_gene: TRBV11-1; abundance: -; j_gene: TRBJ2-3; d_gene: TRBD2; CDR3aa: CASSLGSTGTSLLGDTQYF; CDR3nt: TGTGCCAGCAGCTTAGGATCAACCGGGACTAGCCTTCTGGGGGATACGCAGTATTTT
v_gene: TRBV9; abundance: -; j_gene: TRBJ2-5; d_gene: -; CDR3aa: CASSVDERRETQYF; CDR3nt: TGTGCCAGCAGCGTAGATGAAAGGCGCGAGACCCAGTACTTC
v_gene: TRBV5-1; abundance: few; j_gene: TRBJ2-1; d_gene: -; CDR3aa: CASSLLVGAQNNEQFF; CDR3nt: TGCGCCAGCAGCCTCCTCGTAGGAGCCCAGAACAATGAGCAGTTCTTC
v_gene: TRBV20-1; abundance: many; j_gene: TRBJ1-1; d_gene: -; CDR3aa: CSAAGMRLDTEAFF; CDR3nt: TGCAGTGCTGCCGGGATGCGGCTGGACACTGAAGCTTTCTTT
v_gene: TRBV3-1; abundance: few; j_gene: TRBJ2-1; d_gene: -; CDR3aa: CASSPLGGRQFF; CDR3nt: TGTGCCAGCAGCCCACTTGGGGGTCGGCAGTTCTTC
v_gene: TRBV29-1; abundance: few; j_gene: TRBJ2-3; d_gene: -; CDR3aa: CSAPGVLADTQYF; CDR3nt: TGCAGCGCCCCGGGGGTCTTGGCAGATACGCAGTATTTT
v_gene: TRBV6-5; abundance: -; j_gene: TRBJ1-6; d_gene: TRBD1; CDR3aa: CASSNGQGNHSPLHF; CDR3nt: TGTGCCAGCAGTAACGGACAGGGGAATCATTCACCCCTCCACTTT
v_gene: TRBV20-1; abundance: -; j_gene: TRBJ1-3; d_gene: -; CDR3aa: CSAGSFTFGNTIYF; CDR3nt: TGCAGTGCCGGATCCTTTACCTTTGGAAACACCATATATTTT
v_gene: TRBV9; abundance: few; j_gene: TRBJ2-2; d_gene: -; CDR3aa: CASSVSTGELFF; CDR3nt: TGTGCCAGCAGCGTGTCCACCGGGGAGCTGTTTTTT
v_gene: TRBV5-1; abundance: -; j_gene: TRBJ2-3; d_gene: TRBD2; CDR3aa: CASSTGLAGNTDTQYF; CDR3nt: TGCGCCAGCAGCACAGGACTAGCGGGAAACACAGATACGCAGTATTTT
v_gene: TRBV11-2; abundance: -; j_gene: TRBJ2-1; d_gene: TRBD2; CDR3aa: CASSDPAGGPLNEQFF; CDR3nt: TGTGCCAGCAGCGACCCAGCGGGGGGCCCCCTCAATGAGCAGTTCTTC
v_gene: TRBV7-9; abundance: few; j_gene: TRBJ2-5; d_gene: -; CDR3aa: CASRVGGETQYF; CDR3nt: TGTGCCAGCAGAGTCGGGGGAGAGACCCAGTACTTC
v_gene: TRBV5-1; abundance: -; j_gene: TRBJ2-7; d_gene: -; CDR3aa: CASSLVVGSHEQYF; CDR3nt: TGCGCCAGCAGCTTGGTTGTAGGGTCGCACGAGCAGTACTTC